This entry describes one T cell receptor beta chain. Likely a read error: the CDR3 ends without its conserved phenylalanine or tryptophan. The record originates from a study of molecular identifiers for immune sequencing clone quantification. Naive CD8 T cells were sorted, and the gate applied was CD8+CD4-CCR7+CD45RA+. MiXCR was run by TCRdb on the PCR reads, yielding one entry per CDR3 protein. Seen here are some 650,000 distinct CDR3 sequences, 15% to 20% observed once, and the top ten hold 0.85%. CDR1 SGHAT and CDR2 FQNNGV come from the germline V gene. Trimming shortened V by 2 bases and J by 3 bases, and 13 bases separated the two germline ends. CDR3 length: 15 residues.

The rearrangement links TRBV11-2 to TRBJ1-1, with D tentatively TRBD1 (5 bases). The TCR originated in a human donor in good health. Some libraries in this study had Jurkat cell RNA spiked in. The sample consisted of naive CD8+ T cells from blood, with Jurkat cell RNA spiked in. Subset here: FACS-sorted CD8+CD4-CCR7+CD45RA+ naive T cells. The CDR3 sequence: CASSLIARGDTEAFL. The CDR3 DNA is TGTGCCAGCAGCTTAATTGCTAGGGGCGACACTGAAGCTTTCCTT.